The 18 T cell receptor beta chains reported below all come from one sample, sequenced in a study of T cell responses to AZD1222 COVID-19 vaccine. Generated by immunoSEQ multiplex PCR, the TCRdb table keeps only in-frame clones and is missing some. The table includes roughly 150,000 clones, around 94% detected once. The sequences come from peripheral blood, collected 28 days after the second AZD1222 dose. The receptors were gathered from an adult who received the AZD1222 COVID-19 vaccine.

This chain's CDR3 is CASSLRTENNSPLHF. For the CDR3, the DNA is TGTGCCAGCAGCTTAAGGACAGAGAATAATTCACCCCTCCACTTT. The V call is TRBV7-8, the J call TRBJ1-6, with a possible D match to TRBD1 (6 bases). Trimming cost V 2 bases and J 5 bases, with 10 bases left between them. The length of the CDR3 is 15 residues. Germline CDR1 is SGHVS and CDR2 is FQNEAQ.

V is TRBV29-1 and J is TRBJ2-1; D remains unclear. The CDR3 has 13 amino acids. The germline V and J ends were trimmed by 1 base and 5 bases, with 9 bases remaining between them. Germline V gene sequence: CDR1 SQVTM, CDR2 ANQGSEA. This CDR3 is CSVEGVSDNEQFF. The CDR3 DNA sequence: TGCAGCGTTGAAGGTGTGTCGGACAATGAGCAGTTCTTC.

V is TRBV11-2 and J is TRBJ2-3; D is perhaps TRBD1 (5 bases). The V gene's germline CDR1 is SGHAT and CDR2 FQNNGV. V lost 1 base to trimming and J lost 4 bases, with 9 bases between them. This CDR3 region has 14 residues. CDR3 DNA: TGTGCCAGCAGCTTAGCCAGGGTCCCAGATACGCAGTATTTT. Residues: CASSLARVPDTQYF.

The chain has TRBV28 and TRBJ1-3; TRBD1 is a possible D gene (5 bases). V dropped 5 bases and J dropped 4 bases, with 18 bases sitting between them. This CDR3 region has 16 residues. CDR1 is MDHEN, CDR2 SYDVKM, per germline. As DNA, the CDR3 is TGTGCCAGCAGTCTTTATGGAGGGGCCATCGGAAACACCATATATTTT. This translates into CASSLYGGAIGNTIYF.

The chain recombines TRBV6-5 with TRBJ2-7; weak D call: TRBD2 (7 bases). CDR3 length: 15 amino acids. Germline CDR1 reads MNHEY; CDR2 reads SVGAGI. V lost 5 bases and J 0 bases, leaving 14 bases between the germline ends. As DNA, the CDR3 is TGTGCCAGCAGTACCGAACGGGGGGCCTCCTACGAGCAGTACTTC. It specifies CASSTERGASYEQYF.

The CDR3 nucleotides are TGTGCCAGCAGCTTAGAAATACAGAGCTTTAATGAAAAACTGTTTTTT. Protein product: CASSLEIQSFNEKLFF. The rearrangement uses TRBV7-6 and TRBJ1-4; D gene unclear. There are 16 residues in the CDR3. The ends were cut back, 1 base at V and 4 bases at J, with 13 bases in the middle. In germline, CDR1 is SGHVS, CDR2 FNYEAQ.

This clone was observed once. The chain is built from TRBV19 and TRBJ2-2; 14 bases map to TRBD2. The germline V gene has CDR1 LNHDA and CDR2 SQIVND (reference sequence). The CDR3 has 19 amino acids. The V and J ends lost 0 bases and 2 bases, in that order; junction bases with no gene match: 5. CDR3 sequence reads: CASSIDLGLAGDNTGELFF. In nucleotides, the CDR3 is TGTGCCAGTAGTATAGATCTGGGACTAGCGGGAGATAACACCGGGGAGCTGTTTTTT. The full variable domain, rest sourced from reference TRBV19 and TRBJ2-2, is DGGITQSPKYLFRKEGQNVTLSCEQNLNHDAMYWYRQDPGQGLRLIYYSQIVNDFQKGDIAEGYSVSREKKESFPLTVTSAQKNPTAFYLCASSIDLGLAGDNTGELFFGEGSRLTVL.

This sequence joins TRBV10-1 and TRBJ2-7; 10 positions match TRBD2. J lost 5 bases, V lost 2 bases, and 12 bases had no gene match. Germline CDR1 and CDR2: WNHNN and SYGVQD (reference sequence). The CDR3 is made up of 17 amino acids. CDR3 bases: TGCGCCAGCAGTGAGGAAAGCGGGAGGGCCTCTAGGAACGAGCAGTACTTC. This sequence encodes CASSEESGRASRNEQYF.

The chain recombines TRBV3-1 (or the pseudogene TRBV3-2) with TRBJ2-7; 7 positions agree with TRBD1. CDR1 is LGHDT and CDR2 is YNNKEL in the germline V gene (reference sequence). There are 14 residues in the CDR3. The V segment lost 4 bases and the J segment 3 bases; nucleotides outside the gene matches: 6. In DNA, the CDR3 is TGTGCCAGCAGCCCGGGACAGACCTACTACGAGCAGTACTTC. Translation gives CASSPGQTYYEQYF.

CDR3 protein: CASSHTSRPGEAFF. The DNA of the CDR3 is TGTGCCAGCAGCCACACCTCTCGGCCTGGGGAAGCTTTCTTT. This sequence joins TRBV3-1 (or the pseudogene TRBV3-2) and TRBJ1-1; no firm D call. The CDR3 runs to 14 residues. The germline V and J ends were trimmed by 3 bases and 8 bases, with 16 bases remaining between them. Germline V gene data show CDR1 as LGHDT and CDR2 as YNNKEL (reference sequence).

The genes are TRBV11-2 and TRBJ2-3; no firm D call. The V end lost 3 bases, the J end lost 0 bases, and 19 bases lay between the germline ends. This CDR3 has 18 residues. CDR1 is SGHAT, CDR2 FQNNGV, per germline. The CDR3 reads CASSFRNSRLDSTDTQYF. CDR3 in DNA: TGTGCCAGCAGCTTTAGGAACTCCCGTCTTGATAGCACAGATACGCAGTATTTT.

This chain links TRBV2 with TRBJ1-5; no firm D call. CDR1 SNHLY and CDR2 FYNNEI come from the germline V gene. There are 13 residues in the CDR3. The V and J ends lost 1 base and 9 bases respectively, with 10 bases between them. The CDR3 region has the DNA TGTGCCAGCAGTGAAGGCGAGGTATGGCCCCAGCATTTT. Protein: CASSEGEVWPQHF. Variable domain in full (rest from reference TRBV2 and TRBJ1-5): EPEVTQTPSHQVTQMGQEVILRCVPISNHLYFYWYRQILGQKVEFLVSFYNNEISEKSEIFDDQFSVERPDGSNFTLKIRSTKLEDSAMYFCASSEGEVWPQHFGDGTRLSIL.

This chain connects TRBV4-1 to TRBJ1-2, with D perhaps TRBD1 (5 bases). This CDR3 region has 17 residues. Germline V lookup: CDR1 MGHRA, CDR2 YSYEKL. The germline V and J ends were trimmed by 1 base and 7 bases, with 22 bases remaining between them. DNA for the CDR3: TGCGCCAGCAGCCAAGGGCTACAAGGGGCCGCAGCGTTTGGCTACACCTTC. This gives the protein CASSQGLQGAAAFGYTF.

The chain has TRBV11-2 and TRBJ1-3; D not certain. Germline CDR1 reads SGHAT; CDR2 reads FQNNGV. The CDR3 contains 18 residues. V was cut by 0 bases and J by 1 base, with 16 bases left in between. The chain's CDR3 is CASSLDRGEIVSGNTIYF. CDR3 nucleotide sequence: TGTGCCAGCAGCTTAGATCGCGGGGAAATAGTATCTGGAAACACCATATATTTT.

This chain joins TRBV30 and TRBJ1-4; D not certain. The CDR3 extends over 15 amino acids. The germline V and J ends were trimmed by 0 bases and 2 bases, with 10 bases remaining between them. Per the germline V gene, CDR1 is GTSNPN and CDR2 is SVGIG (reference sequence). The CDR3 DNA reads TGTGCCTGGAGTGTAAAGGCCCTCACTAATGAAAAACTGTTTTTT. Amino acids: CAWSVKALTNEKLFF.

The chain's CDR3 is CATSKGNTIYF. CDR3 nucleotides: TGTGCCACCAGTAAGGGAAACACCATATATTTT. This chain connects TRBV24-1 to TRBJ1-3; D is uncertain. This CDR3 has 11 residues. Germline V lookup: CDR1 KGHDR, CDR2 SFDVKD. Trimming cost V 6 bases and J 4 bases, with 3 bases left between them.

This sequence joins TRBV19 and TRBJ1-4; 9 nucleotides agree with TRBD1. V shed 6 bases and J 5 bases; nucleotides not matched to a gene: 7. CDR3 size: 15 residues. Per germline, CDR1 LNHDA and CDR2 SQIVND (reference sequence). DNA for the CDR3: TGTGCCAGTAGCGACACAGGGGGCGCAAATGAAAAACTGTTTTTT. Protein sequence: CASSDTGGANEKLFF.

The V gene is TRBV6-2 or TRBV6-3, the J gene TRBJ2-2; D perhaps matches TRBD1 (6 bases). The germline CDR1 and CDR2 sequences are MNHEY and SVGEGT. Trimming took off 5 bases at V and 2 bases at J, with 12 bases between the two ends. The CDR3 is made up of 15 amino acids. CDR3 sequence (DNA): TGTGCCAGCAGTACTGGACAGATTAACACCGGGGAGCTGTTTTTT. It specifies CASSTGQINTGELFF.